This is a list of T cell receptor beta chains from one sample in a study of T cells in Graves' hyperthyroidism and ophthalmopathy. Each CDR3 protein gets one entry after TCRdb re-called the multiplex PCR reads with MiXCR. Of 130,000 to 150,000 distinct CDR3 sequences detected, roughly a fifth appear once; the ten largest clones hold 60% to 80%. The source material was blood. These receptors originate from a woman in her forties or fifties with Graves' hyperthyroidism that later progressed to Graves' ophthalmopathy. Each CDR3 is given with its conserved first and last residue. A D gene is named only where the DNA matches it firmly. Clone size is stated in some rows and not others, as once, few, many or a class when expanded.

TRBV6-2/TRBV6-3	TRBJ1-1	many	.	TGTGCCAGCAGTTCTTATTCATTGATGAACACTGAAGCTTTCTTT	CASSSYSLMNTEAFF
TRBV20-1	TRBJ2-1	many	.	TGCAGTGCTAGGCACGCGACCAGTGGGGACAATGAGCAGTTCTTC	CSARHATSGDNEQFF
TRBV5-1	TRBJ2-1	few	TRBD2	TGCGCCAGCAGCCACCCCCGCAGACTAGCGGGAGCGGTGAGCTCCTACAATGAGCAGTTCTTC	CASSHPRRLAGAVSSYNEQFF
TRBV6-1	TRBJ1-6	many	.	TGTGCCAGCAGTGAAAGGCAGGCCAATTCACCCCTCCACTTT	CASSERQANSPLHF
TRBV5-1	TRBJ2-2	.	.	TGCGCCAGCAGCTTGGCCGGGCAGGGACCTACCGGGGAGCTGTTTTTT	CASSLAGQGPTGELFF
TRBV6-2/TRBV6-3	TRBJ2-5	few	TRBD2	TGTGCCAGCAGTTACCTAGCGGGGGTAGAGACCCAGTACTTC	CASSYLAGVETQYF
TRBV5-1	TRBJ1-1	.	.	TGCGCCAGCAGCTTTAAACAGGGAAATGGGGCCAATGAAGCTTTCTTT	CASSFKQGNGANEAFF
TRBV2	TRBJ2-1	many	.	TGTGCCAGCAGAGAGGCGGACAAAAGGAATGAGCAGTTCTTC	CASREADKRNEQFF
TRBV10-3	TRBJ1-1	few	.	TGTGCCATCAGTGAGTCAAATGGAGGGGCGCGCACTGAAGCTTTCTTT	CAISESNGGARTEAFF
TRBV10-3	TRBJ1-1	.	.	TGTGCCATCAGTGAGGTTACAGGTAACACTGAAGCTTTCTTT	CAISEVTGNTEAFF
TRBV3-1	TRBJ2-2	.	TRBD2	TGTGCCAGCAGCCAAAATGGGGCGGGAGGGAACACCGGGGAGCTGTTTTTT	CASSQNGAGGNTGELFF
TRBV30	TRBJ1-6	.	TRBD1	TGTGCCTGGGCGGACAGGGGAAATTCACCCCTCCACTTT	CAWADRGNSPLHF
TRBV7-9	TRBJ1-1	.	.	TGTGCCAGCAGCTTAGATAGGGGAGGTCGGAACACTGAAGCTTTCTTT	CASSLDRGGRNTEAFF
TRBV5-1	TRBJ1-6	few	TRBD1	TGCGCCAGCAGCTTGTCGGGGACAGGGGTAGGCTCACCCCTCCACTTT	CASSLSGTGVGSPLHF
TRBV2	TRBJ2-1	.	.	TGTGCCAGCTTACCCCGGGAGTCCGCTGATGAGCAGTTCTTC	CASLPRESADEQFF
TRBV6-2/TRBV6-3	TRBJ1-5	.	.	TGTGCCAGCAGTGACACGGGGGGGCAGAATCAGCCCCAGCATTTT	CASSDTGGQNQPQHF
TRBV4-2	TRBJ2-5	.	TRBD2	TGTGCCAGCAGCCAAGAAACGGGAGGGTTCCAAGAGACCCAGTACTTC	CASSQETGGFQETQYF
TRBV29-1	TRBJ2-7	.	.	TGCAGCGCGGGGGACAGCTCCTACGAGCAGTACTTC	CSAGDSSYEQYF
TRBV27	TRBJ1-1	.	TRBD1	TGTGCCAGCAGTCCCCGCAGGGGGGGTCGGGCTTTCTTT	CASSPRRGGRAFF
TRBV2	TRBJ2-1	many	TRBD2	TGTGCCAGCAGTGAACTCAAAGCGGGAGACTCACGTGAGCAGTTCTTC	CASSELKAGDSREQFF
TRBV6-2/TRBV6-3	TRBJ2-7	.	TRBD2	TGTGCCAGCAGTTTTAGCGGGAGGAGTGGGACGCCCTCCTACGAGCAGTACTTC	CASSFSGRSGTPSYEQYF
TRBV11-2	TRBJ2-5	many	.	TGTGCCAGCAGCTCCCTACATAAAGAGACCCAGTACTTC	CASSSLHKETQYF
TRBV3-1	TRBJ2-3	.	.	TGTGCCAGCAGCCAAGCGGGATCCCACACAGATACGCAGTATTTT	CASSQAGSHTDTQYF
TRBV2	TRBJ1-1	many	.	TGTGCCAGCAGCCCCTCCTCAGGGTCCCGGGACACTGAAGCTTTCTTT	CASSPSSGSRDTEAFF
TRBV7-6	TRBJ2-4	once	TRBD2	TGTGCCAGCAGCAAGCTACTAGCGGGAGCCAAAAACATTCAGTACTTC	CASSKLLAGAKNIQYF
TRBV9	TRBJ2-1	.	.	TGTGCCAGCAGCCTTAGACTGCAGAACAATGAGCAGTTCTTC	CASSLRLQNNEQFF
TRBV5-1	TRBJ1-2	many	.	TGCGCCAGCAGCTTGGATGGGGGGACTGGCTACACCTTC	CASSLDGGTGYTF
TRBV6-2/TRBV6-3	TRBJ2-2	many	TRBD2	TGTGCCAGCAGTTACTCGACGGTTGCGCGGGAGGGCGGCACCGGGGAGCTGTTTTTT	CASSYSTVAREGGTGELFF
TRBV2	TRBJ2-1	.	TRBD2	TGTGCCAGCAGTGATCGGCGGGAGGGCCTCAGTGAGCAGTTCTTC	CASSDRREGLSEQFF
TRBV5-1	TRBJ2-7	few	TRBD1	TGCGCCAGCAGCTCAGGGACAGCAGTCTCCTACGAGCAGTACTTC	CASSSGTAVSYEQYF
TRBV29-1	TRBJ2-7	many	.	TGCAGCGTAAGGGGGTTCTCCTACGAGCAGTACTTC	CSVRGFSYEQYF
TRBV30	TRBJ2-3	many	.	TGTGCCTGGACTCGAAGCACAGATACGCAGTATTTT	CAWTRSTDTQYF
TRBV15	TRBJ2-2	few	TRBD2	TGTGCCACCAGCAGAGGGTCTAGCGGGGCCTTAAACACCGGGGAGCTGTTTTTT	CATSRGSSGALNTGELFF
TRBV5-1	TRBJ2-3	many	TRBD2	TGCGCCAGCAGCTTGGGCGGGAGTGGCAGCCCAGATACGCAGTATTTT	CASSLGGSGSPDTQYF
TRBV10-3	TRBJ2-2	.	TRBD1	TGTGCCATCAGTGGGCCCGGGCTGTGGACAGGCCTAAACACCGGGGAGCTGTTTTTT	CAISGPGLWTGLNTGELFF